These T cell receptor beta chains were read from a single sample in a study of blood T cell repertoires in COVID-19. Only in-frame clones appear in the TCRdb table, and some are missing; sequencing was by immunoSEQ multiplex PCR. The sample comprises about 88,000 clones, around 88% of which are singletons, and about 25% rests with the top ten. Sequenced input: peripheral blood. The receptors derive from a human donor in a cohort sampled during active COVID-19. Each CDR3 is given with its conserved first and last residue. The order of the fields is clone size, J gene, V gene, D gene, CDR3 protein, CDR3 DNA. The D gene is left open where the match is weak. Size tells how often a clone was seen (once, few, many) or the class of an expanded clone, and some rows leave it out.

size: -
J: TRBJ2-7
V: TRBV4-2
D: TRBD2
CDR3: CASSQDKGLAGSKQYF
DNA: TGTGCCAGCAGCCAAGATAAGGGACTAGCGGGAAGTAAGCAGTACTTC

size: -
J: TRBJ2-5
V: TRBV28
D: TRBD2
CDR3: CASSDRTSGPQETQYF
DNA: TGTGCCAGCAGCGATCGGACTAGCGGGCCTCAAGAGACCCAGTACTTC

size: -
J: TRBJ1-1
V: TRBV7-2
D: -
CDR3: CASSPRGGVGNTEAFF
DNA: TGTGCCAGCAGCCCGCGAGGGGGGGTCGGGAACACTGAAGCTTTCTTT

size: -
J: TRBJ2-2
V: TRBV9
D: TRBD2
CDR3: CASSAGTSDTGELFF
DNA: TGTGCCAGCAGTGCCGGGACTAGCGACACCGGGGAGCTGTTTTTT

size: -
J: TRBJ2-5
V: TRBV25-1
D: TRBD2
CDR3: CASAGRERETQYF
DNA: TGTGCCAGCGCCGGGAGGGAGAGGGAGACCCAGTACTTC

size: -
J: TRBJ1-1
V: TRBV10-1
D: -
CDR3: CASSESGATEAFF
DNA: TGCGCCAGCAGTGAGTCAGGGGCAACTGAAGCTTTCTTT

size: few
J: TRBJ2-1
V: TRBV5-1
D: -
CDR3: CASSLGFNNEQFF
DNA: TGCGCCAGCAGCTTGGGTTTCAACAATGAGCAGTTCTTC

size: -
J: TRBJ2-7
V: TRBV13
D: TRBD2
CDR3: CASSPWSSGATYEQYF
DNA: TGTGCCAGCAGCCCTTGGTCTAGCGGGGCCACCTACGAGCAGTACTTC

size: few
J: TRBJ2-5
V: TRBV6-5
D: -
CDR3: CASRFTAVAVQYF
DNA: TGTGCCAGCAGGTTCACGGCGGTGGCGGTCCAGTACTTC

size: -
J: TRBJ2-4
V: TRBV12-3/TRBV12-4
D: -
CDR3: CASSLVRDIQYF
DNA: TGTGCCAGCAGTTTAGTTCGGGACATTCAGTACTTC

size: -
J: TRBJ2-7
V: TRBV19
D: TRBD1
CDR3: CASSLQGARSEQYF
DNA: TGTGCCAGTAGTTTACAGGGGGCCAGAAGCGAGCAGTACTTC

size: -
J: TRBJ2-3
V: TRBV6-1
D: TRBD1
CDR3: CASSGRDRLSTDTQYF
DNA: TGTGCCAGCAGTGGCCGGGACAGGCTAAGCACAGATACGCAGTATTTT

size: once
J: TRBJ2-7
V: TRBV5-4
D: TRBD2
CDR3: CASSAILAGGVYEQYF
DNA: TGTGCCAGCAGCGCAATTCTAGCGGGAGGTGTGTACGAGCAGTACTTC

size: once
J: TRBJ2-7
V: TRBV7-2
D: TRBD1
CDR3: CASRRTGIYEQYF
DNA: TGTGCCAGCAGACGGACAGGGATCTACGAGCAGTACTTC

size: -
J: TRBJ2-7
V: TRBV9
D: TRBD1
CDR3: CASSASGTGTSEQYF
DNA: TGTGCCAGCAGCGCCTCCGGGACAGGGACTTCCGAGCAGTACTTC

size: -
J: TRBJ2-5
V: TRBV14
D: TRBD2
CDR3: CASSLSGGGPVETQYF
DNA: TGTGCCAGCAGCCTTTCCGGGGGGGGGCCGGTTGAGACCCAGTACTTC

size: -
J: TRBJ2-5
V: TRBV28
D: TRBD2
CDR3: CASSLGLAGLSETQYF
DNA: TGTGCCAGCAGTCTAGGACTAGCGGGGTTGTCGGAGACCCAGTACTTC

size: -
J: TRBJ2-3
V: TRBV27
D: TRBD2
CDR3: CASSLGGSDTQYF
DNA: TGTGCCAGCAGTTTGGGAGGGTCAGATACGCAGTATTTT

size: -
J: TRBJ1-1
V: TRBV5-1
D: -
CDR3: CASRADLVPEAFF
DNA: TGCGCCAGCAGGGCGGACTTAGTACCTGAAGCTTTCTTT

size: -
J: TRBJ2-7
V: TRBV14
D: -
CDR3: CASSQQGGQYF
DNA: TGTGCCAGCAGCCAACAGGGTGGGCAGTACTTC

size: -
J: TRBJ2-1
V: TRBV4-1
D: -
CDR3: CASSQDVLPRYNEQFF
DNA: TGCGCCAGCAGCCAAGATGTACTCCCTAGGTACAATGAGCAGTTCTTC

size: -
J: TRBJ1-6
V: TRBV5-5
D: -
CDR3: CASSLERQSPLHF
DNA: TGTGCCAGCAGCTTGGAGAGGCAATCACCCCTCCACTTT

size: once
J: TRBJ1-1
V: TRBV18
D: -
CDR3: CASSTQGNTEAFF
DNA: TGTGCCAGCTCAACCCAGGGAAACACTGAAGCTTTCTTT

size: -
J: TRBJ2-3
V: TRBV7-8
D: -
CDR3: CASSLAETGDTQYF
DNA: TGTGCCAGCAGCTTAGCGGAGACGGGGGATACGCAGTATTTT

size: -
J: TRBJ2-5
V: TRBV4-1
D: -
CDR3: CASRDSPAETQYF
DNA: TGCGCCAGCAGAGACAGCCCTGCGGAGACCCAGTACTTC

size: -
J: TRBJ2-1
V: TRBV4-3
D: TRBD2
CDR3: CASSQDGTSNEQFF
DNA: TGCGCCAGCAGCCAAGACGGGACTAGCAATGAGCAGTTCTTC

size: -
J: TRBJ2-5
V: TRBV10-3
D: TRBD2
CDR3: CAISESGSGAYQETQYF
DNA: TGTGCCATCAGTGAGTCAGGTAGCGGGGCGTACCAAGAGACCCAGTACTTC

size: -
J: TRBJ1-4
V: TRBV5-5
D: -
CDR3: CASSLPGEGEKLFF
DNA: TGTGCCAGCAGCTTGCCAGGGGAGGGTGAAAAACTGTTTTTT

size: few
J: TRBJ2-3
V: TRBV7-2
D: TRBD2
CDR3: CASSFTSGGSSTDTQYF
DNA: TGTGCCAGCAGCTTCACTAGCGGGGGGTCTAGCACAGATACGCAGTATTTT

size: once
J: TRBJ2-7
V: TRBV15
D: TRBD1
CDR3: CATSRGTGLSEQYF
DNA: TGTGCCACCAGCAGAGGGACAGGGCTATCCGAGCAGTACTTC

size: -
J: TRBJ1-5
V: TRBV9
D: TRBD1
CDR3: CASSSGAGGFNQPQHF
DNA: TGTGCCAGCAGCTCCGGCGCAGGGGGCTTCAATCAGCCCCAGCATTTT

size: once
J: TRBJ2-1
V: TRBV4-3
D: TRBD2
CDR3: CASSPGLAGDPFF
DNA: TGCGCCAGCAGCCCCGGACTAGCGGGGGATCCGTTCTTC

size: once
J: TRBJ1-2
V: TRBV10-3
D: -
CDR3: CAISESISGRSTF
DNA: TGTGCCATCAGTGAGTCAATTTCGGGGAGAAGCACCTTC

size: few
J: TRBJ2-5
V: TRBV11-2
D: TRBD2
CDR3: CASSLARLAGQETQYF
DNA: TGTGCCAGCAGCTTAGCAAGACTAGCGGGGCAAGAGACCCAGTACTTC

size: -
J: TRBJ2-7
V: TRBV28
D: TRBD1
CDR3: CASSSTGGGEQYF
DNA: TGTGCCAGCAGTTCGACAGGGGGCGGCGAGCAGTACTTC

size: -
J: TRBJ1-6
V: TRBV10-3
D: -
CDR3: CAISVGGSGYNSPLHF
DNA: TGTGCCATCAGTGTCGGGGGTTCGGGCTATAATTCACCCCTCCACTTT

size: -
J: TRBJ1-1
V: TRBV6-9
D: -
CDR3: CASSYVRQENTEAFF
DNA: TGTGCCAGCAGTTATGTTAGACAGGAAAACACTGAAGCTTTCTTT

size: -
J: TRBJ2-2
V: TRBV6-5
D: TRBD1
CDR3: CASRTGGLAGELFF
DNA: TGTGCCAGCAGGACAGGGGGCCTCGCCGGGGAGCTGTTTTTT

size: -
J: TRBJ2-5
V: TRBV9
D: TRBD2
CDR3: CASSPNSGSQETQYF
DNA: TGTGCCAGCAGCCCCAATAGCGGGAGCCAAGAGACCCAGTACTTC

size: -
J: TRBJ2-7
V: TRBV6-5
D: TRBD1
CDR3: CASSARQGATYEQYF
DNA: TGTGCCAGCAGCGCCCGACAGGGGGCGACCTACGAGCAGTACTTC

size: once
J: TRBJ1-1
V: TRBV7-9
D: TRBD1
CDR3: CASSLQGGTEAFF
DNA: TGTGCCAGCAGCTTACAGGGGGGCACTGAAGCTTTCTTT

size: -
J: TRBJ2-5
V: TRBV3-1/TRBV3-2
D: TRBD1
CDR3: CASSQLGQTQETQYF
DNA: TGTGCCAGCAGCCAGCTGGGACAGACTCAAGAGACCCAGTACTTC

size: -
J: TRBJ2-1
V: TRBV11-3
D: TRBD1
CDR3: CASSSRDRGVYNEQFF
DNA: TGTGCCAGCAGCTCCCGAGACAGGGGGGTTTACAATGAGCAGTTCTTC

size: -
J: TRBJ2-4
V: TRBV24-1
D: TRBD2
CDR3: CATSDSGTETSRNIQYF
DNA: TGTGCCACCAGTGATTCTGGGACTGAGACTAGCAGGAACATTCAGTACTTC

size: -
J: TRBJ1-1
V: TRBV3-1/TRBV3-2
D: -
CDR3: CASSLWGGRNTEAFF
DNA: TGTGCCAGCAGCCTTTGGGGGGGCCGGAACACTGAAGCTTTCTTT

size: -
J: TRBJ2-2
V: TRBV29-1
D: -
CDR3: CSVETMGAGELFF
DNA: TGCAGCGTTGAAACGATGGGAGCCGGGGAGCTGTTTTTT